This is a list of T cell receptor beta chains from one sample in a study of T cells after yellow fever vaccination. Each CDR3 protein is one row after TCRdb ran MiXCR on the 5' RACE reads. Among some 560,000 distinct CDR3 sequences, about a sixth were seen once, and the ten largest hold around a sixth. The specimen comprised PBMCs, sampled about 5 days after the first yellow fever vaccination. These receptors all stem from a man aged 18 to 30 who received the YFV17D yellow fever vaccine. CDR3s include the opening cysteine and the closing phenylalanine or tryptophan. D genes are given only for firm matches. Clone sizes are given selectively: once, few, many, or a class where the clone is expanded.

j_call clone_size v_call d_call cdr3_aa cdr3_nt
TRBJ2-7 once TRBV6-2/TRBV6-3 - CASISGKTAYEQYF TGTGCCAGCATTTCTGGGAAAACTGCTTACGAGCAGTACTTC
TRBJ2-5 many TRBV6-1 - CASSRDNAETQYF TGTGCCAGCAGCAGGGACAATGCGGAGACCCAGTACTTC
TRBJ1-1 - TRBV5-1 - CASSPLSNTEAFF TGCGCCAGCTCGCCTCTGAGTAACACTGAAGCTTTCTTT
TRBJ2-5 few TRBV20-1 - CSARKQETQYF TGCAGTGCTAGAAAGCAGGAGACCCAGTACTTC
TRBJ2-1 - TRBV7-2 - CASSYRVRGPLRHEQFF TGTGCCAGCAGCTACAGGGTCCGGGGCCCACTAAGGCATGAGCAGTTCTTC
TRBJ2-3 - TRBV5-1 TRBD1 CASSPLGQITDTQYF TGCGCCAGCAGCCCACTGGGACAGATCACAGATACGCAGTATTTT
TRBJ2-1 few TRBV5-1 TRBD1 CASSFSRTGNEQFF TGCGCCAGCAGCTTTTCCAGGACAGGGAATGAGCAGTTCTTC
TRBJ2-1 many TRBV4-1 TRBD1 CASSQGGQGEGNEQFF TGCGCCAGCAGCCAAGGGGGACAGGGAGAGGGCAATGAGCAGTTCTTC
TRBJ2-3 few TRBV28 - CASRPQGAGGTDTQYF TGTGCCAGCCGACCTCAGGGGGCGGGGGGCACAGATACGCAGTATTTT
TRBJ2-5 - TRBV5-4 TRBD1 CASTSEGQGFLETQYF TGTGCCAGCACTTCAGAGGGACAGGGGTTCCTAGAGACCCAGTACTTC
TRBJ2-2 - TRBV12-3/TRBV12-4 - CASSIRQNTGELFF TGTGCCAGCAGTATACGACAGAACACCGGGGAGCTGTTTTTT
TRBJ2-7 few TRBV5-1 TRBD2 CASSANLAGAVYEQYF TGCGCCAGCAGCGCGAACCTAGCGGGGGCTGTCTACGAGCAGTACTTC
TRBJ1-1 - TRBV4-3 - CASSQAVRGNTEAFF TGCGCCAGCAGCCAAGCCGTGAGGGGCAACACTGAAGCTTTCTTT
TRBJ2-6 - TRBV29-1 TRBD1 CSVAFPDRVEANVLTF TGCAGCGTTGCTTTCCCCGACAGGGTTGAGGCCAACGTCCTGACTTTC
TRBJ2-3 few TRBV5-1 TRBD1 CASSDLKRQGQADTQYF TGCGCCAGCAGCGACTTAAAACGACAGGGGCAAGCAGATACGCAGTATTTT
TRBJ2-1 many TRBV29-1 TRBD1 CSVEVPDRSYNEQFF TGCAGCGTTGAAGTCCCGGACAGGTCCTACAATGAGCAGTTCTTC
TRBJ2-1 - TRBV28 - CASNPGGTYNEQFF TGTGCCAGCAACCCCGGGGGAACCTACAATGAGCAGTTCTTC